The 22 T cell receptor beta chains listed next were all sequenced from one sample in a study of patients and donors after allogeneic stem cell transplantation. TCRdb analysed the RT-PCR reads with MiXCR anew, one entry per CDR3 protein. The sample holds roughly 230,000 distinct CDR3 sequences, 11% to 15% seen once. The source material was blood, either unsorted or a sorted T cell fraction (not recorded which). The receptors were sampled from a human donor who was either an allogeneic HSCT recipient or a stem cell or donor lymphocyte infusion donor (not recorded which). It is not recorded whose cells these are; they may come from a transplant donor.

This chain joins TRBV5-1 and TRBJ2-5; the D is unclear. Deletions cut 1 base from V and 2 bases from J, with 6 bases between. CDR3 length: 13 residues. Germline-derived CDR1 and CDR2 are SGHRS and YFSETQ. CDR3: CASSLISQETQYF. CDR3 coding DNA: TGCGCCAGCAGCTTGATTTCGCAAGAGACCCAGTACTTC.

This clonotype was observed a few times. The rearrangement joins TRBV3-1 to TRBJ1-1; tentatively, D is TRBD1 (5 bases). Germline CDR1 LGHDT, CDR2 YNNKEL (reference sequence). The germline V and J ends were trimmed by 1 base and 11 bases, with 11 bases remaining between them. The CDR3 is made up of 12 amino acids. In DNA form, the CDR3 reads TGTGCCAGCAGCCAAGGGGGGGTGAGCGCTTTCTTT. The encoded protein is CASSQGGVSAFF.

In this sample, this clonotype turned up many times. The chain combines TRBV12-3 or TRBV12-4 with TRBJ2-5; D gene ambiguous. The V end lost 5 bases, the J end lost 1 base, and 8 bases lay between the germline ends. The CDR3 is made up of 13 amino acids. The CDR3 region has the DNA TGTGCCAGCAGTCCCCTCCTCCAAGAGACCCAGTACTTC. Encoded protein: CASSPLLQETQYF.

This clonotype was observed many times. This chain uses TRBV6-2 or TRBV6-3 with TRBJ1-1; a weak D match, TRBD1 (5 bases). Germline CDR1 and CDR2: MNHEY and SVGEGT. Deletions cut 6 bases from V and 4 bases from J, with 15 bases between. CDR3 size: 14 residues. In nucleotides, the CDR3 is TGTGCCAGCAGATTGCAGGGAGGTGGCACTGAAGCTTTCTTT. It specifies CASRLQGGGTEAFF.

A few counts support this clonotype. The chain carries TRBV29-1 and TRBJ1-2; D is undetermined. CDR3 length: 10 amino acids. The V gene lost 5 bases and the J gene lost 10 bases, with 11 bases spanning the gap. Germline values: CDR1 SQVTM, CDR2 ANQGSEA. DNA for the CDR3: TGCAGCGTTTATGACCGTGTCTACACCTTC. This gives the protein CSVYDRVYTF.

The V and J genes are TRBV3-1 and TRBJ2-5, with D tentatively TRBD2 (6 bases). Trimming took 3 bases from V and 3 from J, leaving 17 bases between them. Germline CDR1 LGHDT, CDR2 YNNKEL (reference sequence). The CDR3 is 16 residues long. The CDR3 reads CASSQYTRDLKETQYF. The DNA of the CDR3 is TGTGCCAGCAGCCAGTATACTAGGGACTTAAAAGAGACCCAGTACTTC.

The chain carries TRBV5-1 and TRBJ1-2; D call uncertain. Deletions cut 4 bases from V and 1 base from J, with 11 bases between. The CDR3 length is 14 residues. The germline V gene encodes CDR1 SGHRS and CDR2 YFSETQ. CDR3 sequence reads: CASSPEGSNYGYTF. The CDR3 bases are TGCGCCAGCAGCCCAGAGGGCAGTAACTATGGCTACACCTTC.

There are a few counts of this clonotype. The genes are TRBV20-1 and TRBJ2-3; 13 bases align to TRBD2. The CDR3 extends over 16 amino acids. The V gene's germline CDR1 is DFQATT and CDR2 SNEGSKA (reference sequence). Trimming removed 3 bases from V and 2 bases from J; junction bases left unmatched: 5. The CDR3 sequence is CSASSTSGRHTDTQYF. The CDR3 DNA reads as TGCAGTGCTAGTTCGACTAGCGGGAGGCACACAGATACGCAGTATTTT.

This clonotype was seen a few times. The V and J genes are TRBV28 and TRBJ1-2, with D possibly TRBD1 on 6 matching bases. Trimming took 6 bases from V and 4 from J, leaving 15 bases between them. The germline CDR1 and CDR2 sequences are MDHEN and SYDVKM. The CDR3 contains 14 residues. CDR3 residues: CASSLPRGGYGYTF. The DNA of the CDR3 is TGTGCCAGCAGCCTCCCCAGGGGAGGCTATGGCTACACCTTC.

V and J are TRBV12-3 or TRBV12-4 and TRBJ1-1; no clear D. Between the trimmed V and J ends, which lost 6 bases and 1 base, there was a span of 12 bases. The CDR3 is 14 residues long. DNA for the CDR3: TGTGCCAGCAGGCCCGGGGTGGCGAACACTGAAGCTTTCTTT. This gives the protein CASRPGVANTEAFF.

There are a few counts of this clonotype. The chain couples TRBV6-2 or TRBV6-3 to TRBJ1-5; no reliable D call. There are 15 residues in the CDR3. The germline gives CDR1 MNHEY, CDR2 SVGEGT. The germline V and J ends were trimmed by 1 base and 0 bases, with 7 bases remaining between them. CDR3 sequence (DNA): TGTGCCAGCAGTTACTGGGGTAATAGCAATCAGCCCCAGCATTTT. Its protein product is CASSYWGNSNQPQHF.

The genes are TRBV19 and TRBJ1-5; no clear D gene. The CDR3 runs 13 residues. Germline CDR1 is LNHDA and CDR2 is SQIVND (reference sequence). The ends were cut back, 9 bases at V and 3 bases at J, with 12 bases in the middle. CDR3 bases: TGTGCCAGCCGTGGTCCAAACAATCAGCCCCAGCATTTT. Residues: CASRGPNNQPQHF.

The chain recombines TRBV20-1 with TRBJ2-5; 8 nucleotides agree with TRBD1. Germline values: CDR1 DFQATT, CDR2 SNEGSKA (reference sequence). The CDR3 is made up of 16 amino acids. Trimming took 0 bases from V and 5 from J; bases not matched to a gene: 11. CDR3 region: CSARDIGRGPVETQYF. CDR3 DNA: TGCAGTGCTAGAGATATTGGCAGGGGGCCCGTGGAGACCCAGTACTTC.

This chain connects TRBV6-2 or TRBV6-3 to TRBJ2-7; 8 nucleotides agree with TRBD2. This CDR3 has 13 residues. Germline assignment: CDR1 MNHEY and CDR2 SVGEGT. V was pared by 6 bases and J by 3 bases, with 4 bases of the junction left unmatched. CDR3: CASSNGRVYEQYF. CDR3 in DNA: TGTGCCAGCAGCAACGGGAGGGTCTACGAGCAGTACTTC.

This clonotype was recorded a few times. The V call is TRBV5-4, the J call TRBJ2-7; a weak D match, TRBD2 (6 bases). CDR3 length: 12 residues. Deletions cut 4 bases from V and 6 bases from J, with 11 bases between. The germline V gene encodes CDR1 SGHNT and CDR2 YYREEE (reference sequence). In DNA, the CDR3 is TGTGCCAGCAGCGTAGGGACTTTCGAGCAGTACTTC. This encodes CASSVGTFEQYF.

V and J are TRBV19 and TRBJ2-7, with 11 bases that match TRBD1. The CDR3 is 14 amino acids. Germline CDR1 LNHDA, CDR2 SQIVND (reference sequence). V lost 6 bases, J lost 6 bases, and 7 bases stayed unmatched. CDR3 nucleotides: TGTGCCAGTAGGGGGACAGGGGGACCGAGCGAGCAGTACTTC. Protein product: CASRGTGGPSEQYF.

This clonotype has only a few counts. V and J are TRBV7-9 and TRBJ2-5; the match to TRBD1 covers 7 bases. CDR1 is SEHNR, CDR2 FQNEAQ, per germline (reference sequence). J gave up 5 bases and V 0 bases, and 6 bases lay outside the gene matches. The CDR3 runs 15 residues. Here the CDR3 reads CASSLATGAVETQYF. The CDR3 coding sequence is TGTGCCAGCAGCTTAGCAACAGGGGCGGTGGAGACCCAGTACTTC.

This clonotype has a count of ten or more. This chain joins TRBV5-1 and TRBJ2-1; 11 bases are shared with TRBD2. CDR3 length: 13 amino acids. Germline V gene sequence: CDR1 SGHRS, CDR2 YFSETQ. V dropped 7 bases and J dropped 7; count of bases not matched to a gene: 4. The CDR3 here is CASSSGGLNEQFF. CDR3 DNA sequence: TGCGCCAGCTCTAGCGGGGGGCTGAATGAGCAGTTCTTC.

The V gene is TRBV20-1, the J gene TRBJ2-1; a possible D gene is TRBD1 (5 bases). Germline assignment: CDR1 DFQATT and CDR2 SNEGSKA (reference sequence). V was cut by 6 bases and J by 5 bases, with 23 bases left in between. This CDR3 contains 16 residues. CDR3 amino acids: CSAEGVGARLNNEQFF. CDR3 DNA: TGCAGTGCCGAAGGGGTTGGGGCCAGGCTGAACAATGAGCAGTTCTTC.

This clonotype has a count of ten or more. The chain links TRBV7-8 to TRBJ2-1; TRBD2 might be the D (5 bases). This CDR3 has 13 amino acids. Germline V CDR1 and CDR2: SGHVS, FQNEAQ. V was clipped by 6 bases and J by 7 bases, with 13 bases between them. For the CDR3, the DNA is TGTGCCAGCAGACCTGGACGGACTAATGAGCAGTTCTTC. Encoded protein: CASRPGRTNEQFF.

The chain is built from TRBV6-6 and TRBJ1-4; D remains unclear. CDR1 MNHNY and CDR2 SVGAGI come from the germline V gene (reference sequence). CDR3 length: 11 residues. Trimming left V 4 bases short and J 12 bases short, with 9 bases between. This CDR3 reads CASSSPLQLFF. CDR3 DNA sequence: TGTGCCAGCAGTTCCCCGTTGCAACTGTTTTTT.

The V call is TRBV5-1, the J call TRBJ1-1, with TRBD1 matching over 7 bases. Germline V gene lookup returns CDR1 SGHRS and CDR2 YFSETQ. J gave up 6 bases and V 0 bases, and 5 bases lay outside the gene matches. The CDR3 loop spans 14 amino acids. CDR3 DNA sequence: TGCGCCAGCAGCTTGGGGGGGACAGTCGCTGAAGCTTTCTTT. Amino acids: CASSLGGTVAEAFF.